The sequence of this T cell receptor beta chain was determined in a study of cytomegalovirus exposure and HLA in healthy donors. Both 60 Vbeta primers and 13 Jbeta primers went into the PCR. The method was immunoSEQ multiplex PCR; TCRdb's version includes in-frame clones alone and lacks a portion of them. The sample has approximately 110,000 clones. After removal of 2 bases from V and 2 bases from J, the junction contained 4 bases not matched to a gene. CDR1 and CDR2 from the germline V gene are SGDLS and YYNGEE. This CDR3 has 15 residues. The gene calls are TRBV9 and TRBJ1-3; 7 positions agree with TRBD1. The receptor comes from a man aged 35-49 years in good health and CMV-seronegative. Sequencing used PBMCs. The CDR3 bases are TGTGCCAGCAGCGTTGTGGACAGGACTGGAAACACCATATATTTT. Residues: CASSVVDRTGNTIYF.